This T cell receptor beta chain originates from a study of PD-1 blockade in classical Hodgkin lymphoma. Stated time point: cycle 4 day 1 (C4D1), after more than 5 weeks of nivolumab. Brentuximab vedotin exposure varied, and every patient relapsed after autologous stem cell transplantation. CDR1 SGHTA and CDR2 FQGTGA come from the germline V gene. This CDR3 region has 17 residues. J gave up 3 bases and V 3 bases, and 9 bases lay outside the gene matches. Measured with immunoSEQ multiplex PCR; TCRdb has only the in-frame clones, and not every one. Of about 96,000 clones in the sample, roughly 91% were seen once.

The source was peripheral blood mononuclear cells (PBMCs), collected before the fourth cycle of nivolumab. V is TRBV7-3 and J is TRBJ2-3; TRBD2 matches at 10 bases. This receptor was identified in a human donor with classical Hodgkin lymphoma. The CDR3 is CASSFRPSGSLTDTQYF. Written as DNA, the CDR3 is TGTGCCAGCAGCTTCCGCCCTAGCGGGAGCTTGACAGATACGCAGTATTTT.